These 21 T cell receptor beta chains were all obtained from the same sample, sequenced in a study of blood T cell repertoires in COVID-19. Some clones are missing from TCRdb's copy, which holds only in-frame ones; the method was immunoSEQ multiplex PCR. The data show approximately 300,000 clones, around 86% seen once. Source material: PBMCs or T cells enriched from blood (not recorded which). These receptors were collected from a man in his 60s who had recovered from COVID-19.

This chain uses TRBV6-4 with TRBJ2-1, with D unresolved. This CDR3 comprises 17 residues. Per the germline V gene, CDR1 is MRHNA and CDR2 is SNTAGT. Trimming cost V 0 bases and J 0 bases, with 12 bases left between them. The CDR3 nucleotides are TGTGCCAGCAGTGACTCAGAAGCGCCTAGCTCCTACAATGAGCAGTTCTTC. Its protein is CASSDSEAPSSYNEQFF.

V is TRBV5-1 and J is TRBJ1-4; TRBD1 matches 7 bases. The CDR3 runs 15 residues. CDR1 is SGHRS and CDR2 is YFSETQ in the germline V gene. Germline trimming cut 4 bases from V and 8 bases from J; bases unmatched to any gene: 11. The CDR3, as DNA: TGCGCCAGCAGCGATCCACAGGGGTTACGCGAAAAACTGTTTTTT. This encodes CASSDPQGLREKLFF.

The chain carries TRBV9 and TRBJ2-2; no firm D call. The germline V gene encodes CDR1 SGDLS and CDR2 YYNGEE. The CDR3 runs to 12 residues. Trimming shortened V by 4 bases and J by 6 bases, and 7 bases separated the two germline ends. The CDR3 here is CASSSPPGELFF. For the CDR3, the DNA is TGTGCCAGCAGCTCCCCTCCCGGGGAGCTGTTTTTT.

The chain carries TRBV10-1 and TRBJ1-6; possibly TRBD1 for D (6 bases). CDR3 size: 13 residues. The germline V gene has CDR1 WNHNN and CDR2 SYGVQD (reference sequence). V shed 5 bases and J shed 10 bases, with 12 bases lying between them. The CDR3 here is CASSPGGRSPLHF. As DNA, the CDR3 is TGCGCCAGCAGTCCTGGGGGCAGGTCACCCCTCCACTTT.

The chain couples TRBV19 to TRBJ1-5, with 9 bases that match TRBD1. Germline V gives CDR1 LNHDA, CDR2 SQIVND (reference sequence). Losses at the gene ends were 3 bases for V and 5 bases for J; bases not matched to a gene: 5. There are 15 residues in the CDR3. The CDR3 protein is CASSIGTGLHQPQHF. The CDR3 region has the DNA TGTGCCAGTAGTATCGGGACAGGGCTGCATCAGCCCCAGCATTTT.

This chain joins TRBV5-1 and TRBJ1-1; D gene uncertain. V lost 4 bases, J lost 0 bases, and 10 bases lay in between. This CDR3 spans 14 amino acids. Germline V gene data show CDR1 as SGHRS and CDR2 as YFSETQ. The CDR3 region has the DNA TGCGCCAGCAGCATGACTAGGATGAACACTGAAGCTTTCTTT. Protein sequence: CASSMTRMNTEAFF. The variable domain in full, completed from reference TRBV5-1 and TRBJ1-1, reads KAGVTQTPRYLIKTRGQQVTLSCSPISGHRSVSWYQQTPGQGLQFLFEYFSETQRNKGNFPGRFSGRQFSNSRSEMNVSTLELGDSALYLCASSMTRMNTEAFFGQGTRLTVV.

The rearrangement uses TRBV9 and TRBJ1-6; D may be TRBD1 (6 bases). Trimming took 3 bases from V and 5 from J, leaving 24 bases between them. Germline lookup yields CDR1 SGDLS and CDR2 YYNGEE. The CDR3 is 19 amino acids. The CDR3 DNA is TGTGCCAGCAGCGGTCGCCACGGGGGGGGCCCGAATAATAATTCACCCCTCCACTTT. This sequence encodes CASSGRHGGGPNNNSPLHF.

This clone appeared a single time. The genes are TRBV27 and TRBJ1-5; 9 bases align to TRBD1. The CDR3 extends over 16 amino acids. CDR1 is MNHEY, CDR2 SMNVEV, per germline (reference sequence). J was trimmed by 4 bases and V by 5 bases; bases with no gene match: 9. CDR3 region: CASSPRTGARNQPQHF. The CDR3 DNA reads as TGTGCCAGCAGTCCGAGGACAGGGGCCCGAAATCAGCCCCAGCATTTT.

The chain carries TRBV5-1 and TRBJ1-2; 7 nucleotides line up with TRBD1. The germline gives CDR1 SGHRS, CDR2 YFSETQ. The length of the CDR3 is 14 residues. With V trimmed by 0 bases and J by 3 bases, 2 bases remained unmatched. The CDR3 sequence is CASSLARGDYGYTF. CDR3 DNA sequence: TGCGCCAGCAGCTTGGCCAGGGGGGACTATGGCTACACCTTC.

CDR3 loop: CASRGQENSPLHF. CDR3 DNA sequence: TGTGCCAGCAGAGGACAGGAGAATTCACCCCTCCACTTT. The rearrangement uses TRBV21-1 and TRBJ1-6; whether TRBD1, the table's D call, matches the DNA was not checked. TRBV21-1 is described as a pseudogene. The CDR3 loop spans 13 amino acids.

The genes are TRBV18 and TRBJ2-2, with 7 bases that match TRBD1. Germline CDR1 and CDR2: KGHSH and LQKENI. CDR3 length equals 16 residues. The ends lost 1 base at V and 1 base at J; junction bases unmatched: 3. The CDR3 DNA reads as TGTGCCAGCTCACCACTGGGACAGCTGAACACCGGGGAGCTGTTTTTT. Residues: CASSPLGQLNTGELFF.

The V call is TRBV5-4, the J call TRBJ2-5, with 8 bases lining up with TRBD1. Germline V gene sequence: CDR1 SGHNT, CDR2 YYREEE (reference sequence). The junction had 6 bases not matched to a gene; V was cut back by 4 bases and J by 1 base. The CDR3 runs 15 residues. The CDR3 DNA reads as TGTGCCAGCAGCCCTGTACAGGGGGGCCAAGAGACCCAGTACTTC. Its protein product is CASSPVQGGQETQYF.

The chain carries TRBV6-5 and TRBJ1-2; D call uncertain. Trimming cost V 6 bases and J 8 bases, with 16 bases left between them. Germline CDR1 and CDR2: MNHEY and SVGAGI. CDR3 length: 13 amino acids. The CDR3 DNA is TGTGCCAGCAGAGCCGGGAACCCGTACGGCTACACCTTC. Its translation: CASRAGNPYGYTF.

J is TRBJ2-7 and V is TRBV4-3, with TRBD1 matching over 9 bases. There are 16 residues in the CDR3. Trimming at V came to 3 bases and at J to 1 base, leaving 7 bases not matched to a gene. In germline, CDR1 is LGHNA, CDR2 YSLEER. CDR3 in DNA: TGCGCCAGCAGCCACGACGGGACAGGGAGTTCCTACGAGCAGTACTTC. Protein product: CASSHDGTGSSYEQYF.

The rearrangement links TRBV10-2 to TRBJ1-2, with D tentatively TRBD1 (6 bases). The V gene's germline CDR1 is WSHSY and CDR2 SAAADI. The CDR3 has 13 residues. Trimming left V 4 bases short and J 8 bases short, with 14 bases between. The CDR3 sequence: CASSGGPGRGYTF. CDR3 bases: TGCGCCAGCAGTGGGGGGCCAGGGCGAGGCTACACCTTC.

This chain joins TRBV5-1 and TRBJ2-7; 11 bases fit TRBD2. V shed 4 bases, J shed 4 bases, and the junction held 1 base outside the gene matches. CDR3 length equals 13 residues. Germline V gene data show CDR1 as SGHRS and CDR2 as YFSETQ. In DNA form, the CDR3 reads TGCGCCAGCAGCCGGACTAGCGGGTACGAGCAGTACTTC. This codes for CASSRTSGYEQYF.

The J gene is TRBJ2-1, the V gene TRBV9; TRBD2 agrees at 8 bases. The germline V gene has CDR1 SGDLS and CDR2 YYNGEE. The CDR3 runs 15 residues. Trimming at V came to 4 bases and at J to 4 bases, leaving 7 bases not matched to a gene. The CDR3 region is CASSLAGGQYNEQFF. The CDR3 coding sequence is TGTGCCAGCAGCCTCGCGGGAGGCCAGTACAATGAGCAGTTCTTC.

The V call is TRBV19, the J call TRBJ2-5; 9 bases match TRBD1. Germline CDR1 is LNHDA and CDR2 is SQIVND (reference sequence). The CDR3 consists of 16 residues. Losses at the gene ends were 6 bases for V and 5 bases for J; bases not matched to a gene: 13. CDR3 sequence reads: CASSPDRGLGSETQYF. In DNA form, the CDR3 reads TGTGCCAGTAGCCCCGACAGGGGGTTGGGGTCGGAGACCCAGTACTTC.

The chain carries TRBV28 and TRBJ1-1; 7 bases fit TRBD1. The germline gives CDR1 MDHEN, CDR2 SYDVKM. V lost 6 bases to trimming and J lost 5 bases; unmatched junction nucleotides: 9. The CDR3 loop spans 14 amino acids. The CDR3 coding sequence is TGTGCCAGCAGAAAGCCACAGGGGTCAACTGAAGCTTTCTTT. This codes for CASRKPQGSTEAFF.

DNA of the CDR3: TGTGCCAGCAGGACAGGGGGCTTATCCAAAAACATTCAGTACTTC. Its protein is CASRTGGLSKNIQYF. The V and J genes are TRBV2 and TRBJ2-4; TRBD1 matches at 10 bases. After removal of 6 bases from V and 2 bases from J, the junction contained 4 bases not matched to a gene. CDR3 size: 15 residues. The germline V gene encodes CDR1 SNHLY and CDR2 FYNNEI.

The genes are TRBV3-1 (or the pseudogene TRBV3-2) and TRBJ2-4, with TRBD2 matching over 7 bases. Per germline, CDR1 LGHDT and CDR2 YNNKEL (reference sequence). This CDR3 is built from 15 residues. V was clipped by 4 bases and J by 2 bases; unmatched bases: 5. The chain's CDR3 is CASSPKGGTKNIQYF. Here the CDR3 DNA reads TGTGCCAGCAGCCCTAAGGGAGGGACCAAAAACATTCAGTACTTC.